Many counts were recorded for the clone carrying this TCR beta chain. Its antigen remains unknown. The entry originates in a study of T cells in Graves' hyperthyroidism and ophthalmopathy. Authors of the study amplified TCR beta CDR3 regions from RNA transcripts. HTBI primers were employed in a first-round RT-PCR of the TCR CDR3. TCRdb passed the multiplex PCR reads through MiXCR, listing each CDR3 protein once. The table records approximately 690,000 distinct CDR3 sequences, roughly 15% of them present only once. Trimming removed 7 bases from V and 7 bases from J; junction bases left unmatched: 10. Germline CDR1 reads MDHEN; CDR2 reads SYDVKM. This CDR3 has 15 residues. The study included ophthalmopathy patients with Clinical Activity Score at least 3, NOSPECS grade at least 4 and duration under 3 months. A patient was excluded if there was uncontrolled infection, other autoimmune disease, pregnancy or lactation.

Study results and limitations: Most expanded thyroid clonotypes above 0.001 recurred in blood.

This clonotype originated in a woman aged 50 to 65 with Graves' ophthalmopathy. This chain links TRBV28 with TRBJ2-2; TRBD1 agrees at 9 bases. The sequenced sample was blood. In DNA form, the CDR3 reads TGTGCCAGCACCACAGGGACAGGGAGGGTCGGGGAGCTGTTTTTT. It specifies CASTTGTGRVGELFF.